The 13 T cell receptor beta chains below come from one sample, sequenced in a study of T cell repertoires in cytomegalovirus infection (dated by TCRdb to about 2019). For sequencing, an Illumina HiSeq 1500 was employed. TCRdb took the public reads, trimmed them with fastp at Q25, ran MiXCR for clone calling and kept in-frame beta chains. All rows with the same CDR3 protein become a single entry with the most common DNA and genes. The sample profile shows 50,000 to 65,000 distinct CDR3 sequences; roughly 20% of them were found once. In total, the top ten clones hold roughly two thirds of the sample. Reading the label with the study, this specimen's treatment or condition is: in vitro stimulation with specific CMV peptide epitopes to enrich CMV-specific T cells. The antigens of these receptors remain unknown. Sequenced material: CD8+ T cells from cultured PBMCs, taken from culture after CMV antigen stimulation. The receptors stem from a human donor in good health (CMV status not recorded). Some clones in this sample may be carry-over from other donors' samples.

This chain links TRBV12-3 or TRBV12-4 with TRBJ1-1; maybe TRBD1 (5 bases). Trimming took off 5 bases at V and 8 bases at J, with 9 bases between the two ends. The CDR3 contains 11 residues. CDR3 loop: CASSPGGEAFF. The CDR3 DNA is TGTGCCAGCAGTCCCGGGGGGGAAGCTTTCTTT.

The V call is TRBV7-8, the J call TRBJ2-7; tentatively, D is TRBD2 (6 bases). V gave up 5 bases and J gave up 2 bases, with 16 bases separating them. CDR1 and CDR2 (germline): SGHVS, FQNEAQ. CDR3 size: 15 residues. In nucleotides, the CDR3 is TGTGCCAGCAGCCTGAAGCGGGTGACTGCCTACGAGCAGTACTTC. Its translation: CASSLKRVTAYEQYF.

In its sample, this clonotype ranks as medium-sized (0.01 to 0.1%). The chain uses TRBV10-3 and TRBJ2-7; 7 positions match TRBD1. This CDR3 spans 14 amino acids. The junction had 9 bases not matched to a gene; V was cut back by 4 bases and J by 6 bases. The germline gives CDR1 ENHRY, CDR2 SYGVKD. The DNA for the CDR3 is TGTGCCATCAGTGTACAGGGGTCTCTGGCCGAGCAGTACTTC. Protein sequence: CAISVQGSLAEQYF.

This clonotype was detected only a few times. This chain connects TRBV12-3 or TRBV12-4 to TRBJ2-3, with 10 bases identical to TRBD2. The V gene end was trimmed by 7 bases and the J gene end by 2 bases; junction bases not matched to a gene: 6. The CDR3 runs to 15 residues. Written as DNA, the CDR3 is TGTGCCAGCAAATCCGGGACTAGCGTCACAGATACGCAGTATTTT. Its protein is CASKSGTSVTDTQYF.

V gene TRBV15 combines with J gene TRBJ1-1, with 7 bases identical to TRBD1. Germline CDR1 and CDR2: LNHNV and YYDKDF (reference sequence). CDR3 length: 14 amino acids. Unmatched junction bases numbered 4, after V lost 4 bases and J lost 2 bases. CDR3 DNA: TGTGCCACCAGCAACAGACAGGGAAACACTGAAGCTTTCTTT. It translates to CATSNRQGNTEAFF.

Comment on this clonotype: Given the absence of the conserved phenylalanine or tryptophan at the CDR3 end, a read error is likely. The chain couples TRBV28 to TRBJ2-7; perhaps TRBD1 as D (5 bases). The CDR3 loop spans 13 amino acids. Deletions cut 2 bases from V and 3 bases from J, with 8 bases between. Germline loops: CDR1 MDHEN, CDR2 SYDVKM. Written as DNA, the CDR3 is TGTGCCAGCAGTTTAAGACAGCTCTACGAGCAGTACTTA. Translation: CASSLRQLYEQYL.

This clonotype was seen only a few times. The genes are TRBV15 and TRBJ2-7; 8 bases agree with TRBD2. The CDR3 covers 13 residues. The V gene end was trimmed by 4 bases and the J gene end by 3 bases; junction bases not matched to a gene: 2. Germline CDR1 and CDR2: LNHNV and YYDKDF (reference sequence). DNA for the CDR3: TGTGCCACCAGCAAGCGGGAGAACTACGAGCAGTACTTC. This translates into CATSKRENYEQYF.

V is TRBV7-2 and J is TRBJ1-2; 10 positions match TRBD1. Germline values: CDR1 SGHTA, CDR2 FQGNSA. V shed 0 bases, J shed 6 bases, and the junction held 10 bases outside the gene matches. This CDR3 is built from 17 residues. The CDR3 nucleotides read TGTGCCAGCAGCTTAGCTGCCGACAGGGGGCGTATACATGGCTACACCTTC. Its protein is CASSLAADRGRIHGYTF.

The CDR3 sequence: CASATRGANTEAFF. In DNA form, the CDR3 reads TGTGCCAGTGCTACCAGGGGAGCGAACACTGAAGCTTTCTTT. The V gene is TRBV19, the J gene TRBJ1-1; tentative D call: TRBD1 (6 bases). The CDR3 consists of 14 residues. The ends were cut back, 8 bases at V and 1 base at J, with 14 bases in the middle. CDR1 LNHDA and CDR2 SQIVND come from the germline V gene (reference sequence).

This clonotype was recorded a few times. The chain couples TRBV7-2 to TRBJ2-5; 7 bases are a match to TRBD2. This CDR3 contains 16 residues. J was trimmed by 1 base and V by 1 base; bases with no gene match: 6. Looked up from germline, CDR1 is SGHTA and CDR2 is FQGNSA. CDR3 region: CASSLGPPSGQETQYF. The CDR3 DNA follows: TGTGCCAGCAGCTTAGGCCCGCCTAGCGGCCAAGAGACCCAGTACTTC.

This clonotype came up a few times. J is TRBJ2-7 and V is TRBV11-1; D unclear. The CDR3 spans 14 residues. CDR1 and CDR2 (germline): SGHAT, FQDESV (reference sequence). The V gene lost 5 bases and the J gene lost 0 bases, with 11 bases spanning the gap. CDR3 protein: CASSHSLGSYEQYF. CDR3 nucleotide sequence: TGTGCCAGCAGCCATTCCCTGGGCTCCTACGAGCAGTACTTC.

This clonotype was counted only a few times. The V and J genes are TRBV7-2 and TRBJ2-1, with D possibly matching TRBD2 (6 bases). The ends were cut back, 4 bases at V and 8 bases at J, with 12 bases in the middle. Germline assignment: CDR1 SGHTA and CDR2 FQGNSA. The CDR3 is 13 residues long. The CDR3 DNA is TGTGCCAGCAGCTGGGCCGGGGGAGATGAGCAGTTCTTC. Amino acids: CASSWAGGDEQFF.

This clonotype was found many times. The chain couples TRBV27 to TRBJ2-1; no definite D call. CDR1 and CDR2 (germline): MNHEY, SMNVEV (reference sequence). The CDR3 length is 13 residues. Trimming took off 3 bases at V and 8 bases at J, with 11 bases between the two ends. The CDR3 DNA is TGTGCCAGCAGTTTTTCTTCGACCTATGAGCAGTTCTTC. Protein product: CASSFSSTYEQFF.